This T cell receptor beta chain was recorded in a study of blood T cell repertoires in COVID-19. Across the study: Italy, Spain and the United States were the sources of the convalescent and acute COVID-19 samples. The cDNA or gDNA used as material had been derived from T cells, B-cell-depleted T cells, or PBMCs.

Source study methods: Estimates of nucleated cell counts were drawn from the amplification of reference gene primers. The repertoire was sequenced with immunoSEQ multiplex PCR; TCRdb's copy has only in-frame clones and lacks some. D and trimming were read from the DNA, whereas the V and J calls and clone size are those reported in that table. The sample consists of just over 75,000 clones, 80% of them appearing once. This receptor was identified in a man aged 60 to 75 with active or convalescent COVID-19. What was sequenced was peripheral blood.

CDR3 DNA: TGCGCCAGCAGCACACGAGGCGGAGCCTACGAGCAGTACTTC. Translation gives CASSTRGGAYEQYF. The chain couples TRBV5-1 to TRBJ2-7; the D is unclear. Germline lookup yields CDR1 SGHRS and CDR2 YFSETQ. V was pared by 4 bases and J by 2 bases, with 13 bases between. There are 14 residues in the CDR3.